The 26 T cell receptor beta chains listed next were all sequenced from one sample in a study of cytotoxic CD8 clonotypes in ibrutinib-treated CLL. TCRdb's copy holds only in-frame clones and misses some; the assay was immunoSEQ multiplex PCR. The profile shows around 70,000 clones, less than 95% of them singletons. The sequencing used PBMCs, collected after 12 months of ibrutinib treatment. These receptors were obtained from a human donor with chronic lymphocytic leukemia.

The J gene is TRBJ1-3, the V gene TRBV11-2, with a possible D match to TRBD1 (5 bases). This CDR3 is 13 amino acids long. The germline V gene encodes CDR1 SGHAT and CDR2 FQNNGV. V gave up 4 bases and J gave up 4 bases, with 8 bases separating them. The CDR3 is CASSSWGGNTIYF. The CDR3 coding sequence is TGTGCCAGCAGCTCGTGGGGGGGAAACACCATATATTTT.

The rearrangement uses TRBV5-4 and TRBJ2-1; D is possibly TRBD2 (6 bases). The length of the CDR3 is 15 residues. CDR1 is SGHNT, CDR2 YYREEE, per germline (reference sequence). V lost 3 bases, J lost 2 bases, and 12 bases lay in between. CDR3 DNA: TGTGCCAGCAGCTGGGACTCCGCTACCTACAATGAGCAGTTCTTC. Its protein product is CASSWDSATYNEQFF.

V usage is TRBV19 and J usage is TRBJ2-3, with D unresolved. Per germline, CDR1 LNHDA and CDR2 SQIVND (reference sequence). Trimming stripped 3 bases from V and 1 base from J, with 5 bases between. The length of the CDR3 is 13 residues. This CDR3 reads CASSIPGTDTQYF. The CDR3 DNA reads TGTGCCAGTAGTATTCCAGGCACAGATACGCAGTATTTT.

In its sample, this clone was seen once. The V gene is TRBV19, the J gene TRBJ1-2; 8 bases match TRBD1. J gave up 0 bases and V 1 base, and 4 bases lay outside the gene matches. Germline lookup yields CDR1 LNHDA and CDR2 SQIVND (reference sequence). This CDR3 is 16 amino acids long. The CDR3 nucleotides are TGTGCCAGTAGTATAGGGACAGGGCTAGCTAACTATGGCTACACCTTC. Its protein is CASSIGTGLANYGYTF.

This clone was observed once. The V and J genes are TRBV19 and TRBJ1-2; a weak D match, TRBD1 (5 bases). Per the germline V gene, CDR1 is LNHDA and CDR2 is SQIVND (reference sequence). The CDR3 spans 14 residues. The ends were cut back, 7 bases at V and 4 bases at J, with 16 bases in the middle. The CDR3 region is CASTSAGTIYGYTF. The CDR3 DNA follows: TGTGCCAGTACTTCCGCGGGGACTATCTATGGCTACACCTTC.

The chain joins TRBV29-1 to TRBJ1-1; TRBD1 is a possible D gene (5 bases). Trimming took 6 bases from V and 0 from J, leaving 8 bases between them. CDR1 and CDR2 from the germline V gene are SQVTM and ANQGSEA. The CDR3 covers 12 residues. The CDR3 reads CSVKGMNTEAFF. The CDR3 nucleotides are TGCAGCGTCAAGGGGATGAACACTGAAGCTTTCTTT.

V and J are TRBV18 and TRBJ2-7; the D gene is possibly TRBD2 (7 bases). Between the trimmed V and J ends, which lost 1 base and 6 bases, there was a span of 22 bases. Germline V gives CDR1 KGHSH, CDR2 LQKENI. The CDR3 consists of 17 residues. The CDR3 DNA reads TGTGCCAGCTCACCACTCCCCGGGGCGGGGGCTGTGGCCGAGCAGTACTTC. This translates into CASSPLPGAGAVAEQYF.

This rearrangement joins TRBV6-1 to TRBJ2-1; 8 nucleotides match TRBD2. The CDR3 spans 15 residues. Germline V gives CDR1 MNHNS, CDR2 SASEGT. The J segment lost 3 bases and the V segment lost 7 bases, leaving 8 bases of the junction unmatched. The CDR3: CASNRAGDFYNEQFF. The CDR3 DNA reads as TGTGCCAGCAACCGAGCGGGAGATTTCTACAATGAGCAGTTCTTC.

J is TRBJ2-7 and V is TRBV10-3; perhaps TRBD2 as D (6 bases). The germline gives CDR1 ENHRY, CDR2 SYGVKD. V lost 0 bases and J 2 bases, leaving 17 bases between the germline ends. The CDR3 consists of 17 residues. The CDR3 protein is CAISESGSGALTYEQYF. The CDR3 bases are TGTGCCATCAGTGAGTCCGGGAGCGGAGCACTAACCTACGAGCAGTACTTC.

CDR3 region: CASSPNRDGGYEQYF. CDR3 DNA sequence: TGTGCCAGCTCACCGAACAGGGATGGAGGGTACGAGCAGTACTTC. This chain links TRBV18 with TRBJ2-7; either TRBD1 or TRBD2 may supply D (6 bases each). Germline values: CDR1 KGHSH, CDR2 LQKENI. V gave up 3 bases and J gave up 4 bases, with 16 bases separating them. The CDR3 sequence is 15 residues long.

In its sample, this clone was seen a few times. The V gene is TRBV18, the J gene TRBJ2-7; 12 positions match TRBD2. The trim removed 2 bases at V and 5 bases at J, leaving 4 bases unmatched. Germline CDR1 is KGHSH and CDR2 is LQKENI. The CDR3 covers 15 residues. The CDR3 DNA is TGTGCCAGCTCACCAGGACTAGCGGGATTGAACGAGCAGTACTTC. Its protein is CASSPGLAGLNEQYF.

The J gene is TRBJ1-1, the V gene TRBV5-1; unclear D gene. CDR1 and CDR2 from the germline V gene are SGHRS and YFSETQ. This CDR3 contains 14 residues. V shed 0 bases and J shed 1 base, with 7 bases lying between them. CDR3 in DNA: TGCGCCAGCAGCTTGGTTACTGAGAACACTGAAGCTTTCTTT. Translated, it gives CASSLVTENTEAFF.

The J gene is TRBJ2-1, the V gene TRBV14; possibly TRBD1 for D (5 bases). Germline CDR1 is SGHDN and CDR2 is FVKESK. The CDR3 loop spans 13 amino acids. V was cut by 3 bases and J by 9 bases, with 12 bases left in between. CDR3 in amino acids: CASSHQGVGEQFF. CDR3 sequence (DNA): TGTGCCAGCAGCCATCAAGGGGTGGGTGAGCAGTTCTTC. Full variable domain (remainder filled in from reference TRBV14 and TRBJ2-1): EAGVTQFPSHSVIEKGQTVTLRCDPISGHDNLYWYRRVMGKEIKFLLHFVKESKQDESGMPNNRFLAERTGGTYSTLKVQPAELEDSGVYFCASSHQGVGEQFFGPGTRLTVL.

A remark on this clone: The germline gene is not matched at one end of the junction; a read error may be the cause. The gene calls are TRBV6-1 and TRBJ1-4; 7 nucleotides match TRBD1. Germline V CDR1 and CDR2: MNHNS, SASEGT. The CDR3 sequence is 11 residues long. The CDR3, as DNA: TGTGCCAGCAGTAACCCGGGACAGTATCGTTTT. Translated: CASSNPGQYRF.

The chain links TRBV19 to TRBJ2-1, with 11 bases lining up with TRBD2. Looked up from germline, CDR1 is LNHDA and CDR2 is SQIVND (reference sequence). Trimming took 3 bases from V and 5 from J; bases not matched to a gene: 3. The CDR3 runs to 15 residues. The CDR3 here is CASSIEGLADNEQFF. The CDR3 DNA sequence: TGTGCCAGTAGTATTGAGGGACTAGCGGACAATGAGCAGTTCTTC. Using reference TRBV19 and TRBJ2-1 for the parts outside the CDR3, the full variable domain is DGGITQSPKYLFRKEGQNVTLSCEQNLNHDAMYWYRQDPGQGLRLIYYSQIVNDFQKGDIAEGYSVSREKKESFPLTVTSAQKNPTAFYLCASSIEGLADNEQFFGPGTRLTVL.

The chain combines TRBV4-1 with TRBJ1-5; TRBD1 is a possible D gene (5 bases). The CDR3 spans 17 residues. Germline CDR1 is MGHRA and CDR2 is YSYEKL. The ends were cut back, 0 bases at V and 1 base at J, with 13 bases in the middle. In nucleotides, the CDR3 is TGCGCCAGCAGCCAAGACGGGATGCGGGACAGCAATCAGCCCCAGCATTTT. Translating it yields CASSQDGMRDSNQPQHF.

This sequence joins TRBV18 and TRBJ2-3; a weak D match, TRBD2 (6 bases). Looked up from germline, CDR1 is KGHSH and CDR2 is LQKENI. V lost 3 bases and J 0 bases, leaving 13 bases between the germline ends. There are 16 residues in the CDR3. CDR3 loop: CASSPSEGVSTDTQYF. The DNA of the CDR3 is TGTGCCAGCTCACCGTCGGAGGGAGTGAGCACAGATACGCAGTATTTT. Combining the CDR3 with reference TRBV18 and TRBJ2-3 gives the whole variable domain NAGVMQNPRHLVRRRGQEARLRCSPMKGHSHVYWYRQLPEEGLKFMVYLQKENIIDESGMPKERFSAEFPKEGPSILRIQQVVRGDSAAYFCASSPSEGVSTDTQYFGPGTRLTVL.

CDR3 in amino acids: CATLTSGSGGNEQFF. The CDR3 nucleotides read TGTGCCACCTTGACTAGCGGGAGTGGGGGCAATGAGCAGTTCTTC. The chain links TRBV15 to TRBJ2-1, with 12 bases matching TRBD2. V was pared by 8 bases and J by 6 bases, with 8 bases of the junction left unmatched. CDR3 length: 15 residues. In germline, CDR1 is LNHNV, CDR2 YYDKDF (reference sequence). Full variable domain (outside the CDR3, taken from reference TRBV15 and TRBJ2-1): DAMVIQNPRYQVTQFGKPVTLSCSQTLNHNVMYWYQQKSSQAPKLLFHYYDKDFNNEADTPDNFQSRRPNTSFCFLDIRSPGLGDTAMYLCATLTSGSGGNEQFFGPGTRLTVL.

The count of this clone is one. The chain uses TRBV7-6 and TRBJ2-7; TRBD2 is a possible D gene (6 bases). Germline assignment: CDR1 SGHVS and CDR2 FNYEAQ. This CDR3 is built from 16 residues. The germline V and J ends were trimmed by 3 bases and 4 bases, with 19 bases remaining between them. CDR3 in amino acids: CASSLYGGEAEYEQYF. The CDR3 bases are TGTGCCAGCAGCTTGTACGGGGGAGAAGCGGAGTACGAGCAGTACTTC. The full variable domain, rest sourced from reference TRBV7-6 and TRBJ2-7, is GAGVSQSPRYKVTKRGQDVALRCDPISGHVSLYWYRQALGQGPEFLTYFNYEAQQDKSGLPNDRFSAERPEGSISTLTIQRTEQRDSAMYRCASSLYGGEAEYEQYFGPGTRLTVT.

DNA for the CDR3: TGTGCCAGCAGCTACAGGGAGCGGGAGAATCAGCCCCAGCATTTT. It encodes CASSYRERENQPQHF. The chain uses TRBV7-2 and TRBJ1-5; tentative D call: TRBD1 (6 bases). Trimming took off 4 bases at V and 4 bases at J, with 14 bases between the two ends. The CDR3 runs to 15 residues. Germline V gene lookup returns CDR1 SGHTA and CDR2 FQGNSA.

J is TRBJ1-2 and V is TRBV9; no clear D gene. The CDR3 is 15 residues long. Deletions cut 1 base from V and 4 bases from J, with 14 bases between. Per the germline V gene, CDR1 is SGDLS and CDR2 is YYNGEE. CDR3 in amino acids: CASSVSRAGIYGYTF. The CDR3 region has the DNA TGTGCCAGCAGCGTAAGTCGTGCAGGAATCTATGGCTACACCTTC.

Only one count was recorded for this clone. The chain uses TRBV18 and TRBJ2-7; 12 nucleotides line up with TRBD2. The germline V gene has CDR1 KGHSH and CDR2 LQKENI. Trimming removed 3 bases from V and 6 bases from J; junction bases left unmatched: 6. CDR3 length: 15 amino acids. The CDR3: CASSPPSGRAFEQYF. The DNA for the CDR3 is TGTGCCAGCTCACCCCCTAGCGGGAGGGCCTTCGAGCAGTACTTC.

The chain has TRBV9 and TRBJ1-2, with D unclear. The CDR3 has 14 residues. V gave up 0 bases and J gave up 2 bases, with 8 bases separating them. Germline values: CDR1 SGDLS, CDR2 YYNGEE. Here the CDR3 DNA reads TGTGCCAGCAGCGTAGGTGGGCAGAACTATGGCTACACCTTC. Protein: CASSVGGQNYGYTF.

This sequence joins TRBV25-1 and TRBJ2-3, with D possibly TRBD2 on 6 matching bases. CDR3 length equals 17 residues. Germline loops: CDR1 MGHDK, CDR2 SYGVNS. V lost 2 bases and J 2 bases, leaving 17 bases between the germline ends. CDR3 sequence (DNA): TGTGCCAGCAGTGAACATGGTATGGGAGGTACCACAGATACGCAGTATTTT. The encoded protein is CASSEHGMGGTTDTQYF.

This clone came up a few times. The chain joins TRBV19 to TRBJ2-7, with 10 bases lining up with TRBD1. The germline gives CDR1 LNHDA, CDR2 SQIVND (reference sequence). The CDR3 loop spans 13 amino acids. With 4 bases clipped from V and 5 bases from J, the junction kept 2 bases outside the gene matches. CDR3 in DNA: TGTGCCAGTAGTAGGGACAGGGGAGACGAGCAGTACTTC. Encoded protein: CASSRDRGDEQYF.

V and J are TRBV9 and TRBJ2-5; 9 bases are shared with TRBD2. The CDR3 has 15 amino acids. V dropped 4 bases and J dropped 3; count of bases not matched to a gene: 7. Germline loops: CDR1 SGDLS, CDR2 YYNGEE. The CDR3 region is CASSPWVAGEETQYF. The CDR3 region has the DNA TGTGCCAGCAGCCCCTGGGTAGCGGGAGAAGAGACCCAGTACTTC.